The sequence of this T cell receptor (beta chain) was determined in a study of prognosis after radiotherapy for stage I lung cancer. Study details: Recruitment took place in Nanjing, China, where patients with stage I non-small cell lung cancer were enrolled between early 2018 and January 2019. Four patients had distant metastases at a median of around seven months after radiotherapy, and some 16 showed no significant progression. Whole-study findings and limits: Reduced Shannon entropy following stereotactic body radiation therapy was recorded in patients who developed distant metastases. Any tumor specificity that the expanded TCR clones may have had was not determined.

TCR beta CDR3 was amplified from genomic DNA by two-round multiplex PCR. The first round of PCR was done with primers that matched each TRBV and TRBJ gene. TCRdb re-derived calls from the multiplex PCR reads in MiXCR, one entry per CDR3 protein. The sample consists of about 34,000 distinct CDR3 sequences, 25% to 40% of them appearing once. CDR1 and CDR2 (germline): SGDLS, YYNGEE. CDR3 length equals 15 residues. V was shortened by 4 bases and J by 7 bases, with 15 bases between the two germline ends. This clonotype was recorded at least ten times. As yet, its antigen is unknown. The rearrangement joins TRBV9 to TRBJ1-6; D is perhaps TRBD1 (6 bases). The sequence was obtained from a donor over 45 with non-small cell lung cancer. The material was PBMCs, obtained before or after stereotactic body radiation therapy (not recorded which). The CDR3 DNA sequence: TGTGCCAGCAGCTTTACAGGGTTAGGAAATTCACCCCTCCACTTT. Its protein product is CASSFTGLGNSPLHF.